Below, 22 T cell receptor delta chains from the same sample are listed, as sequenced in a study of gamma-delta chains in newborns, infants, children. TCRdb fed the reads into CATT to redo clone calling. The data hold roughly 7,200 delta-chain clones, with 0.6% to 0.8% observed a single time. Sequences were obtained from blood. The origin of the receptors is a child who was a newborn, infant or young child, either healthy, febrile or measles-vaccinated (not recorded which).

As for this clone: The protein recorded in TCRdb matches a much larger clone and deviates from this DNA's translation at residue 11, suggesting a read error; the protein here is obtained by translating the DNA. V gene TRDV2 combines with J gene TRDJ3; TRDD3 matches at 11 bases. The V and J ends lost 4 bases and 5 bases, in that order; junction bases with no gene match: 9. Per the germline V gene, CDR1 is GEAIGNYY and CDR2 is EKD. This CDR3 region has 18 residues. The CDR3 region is CACDLLGDISRDTRQMFF. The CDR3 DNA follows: TGTGCCTGTGATCTACTGGGGGATATTTCCCGGGACACCCGACAGATGTTTTTC.

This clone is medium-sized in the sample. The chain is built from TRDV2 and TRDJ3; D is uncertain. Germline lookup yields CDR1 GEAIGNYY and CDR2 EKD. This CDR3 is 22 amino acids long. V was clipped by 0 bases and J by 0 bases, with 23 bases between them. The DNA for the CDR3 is TGTGCCTGTGACACCGTTTCGTACGGGGCCCGGAGCGACTCCTGGGACACCCGACAGATGTTTTTC. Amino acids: CACDTVSYGARSDSWDTRQMFF.

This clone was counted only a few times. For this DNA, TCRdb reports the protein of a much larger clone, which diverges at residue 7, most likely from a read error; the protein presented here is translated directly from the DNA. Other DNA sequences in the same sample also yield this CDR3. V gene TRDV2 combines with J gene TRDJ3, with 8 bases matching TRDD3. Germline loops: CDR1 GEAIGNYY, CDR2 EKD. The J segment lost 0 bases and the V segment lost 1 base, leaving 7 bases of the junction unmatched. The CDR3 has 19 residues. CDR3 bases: TGTGCCTGTGACACGGTACCGGGGGATATCTCCTGGGACACCCGACAGATGTTTTTC. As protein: CACDTVPGDISWDTRQMFF.

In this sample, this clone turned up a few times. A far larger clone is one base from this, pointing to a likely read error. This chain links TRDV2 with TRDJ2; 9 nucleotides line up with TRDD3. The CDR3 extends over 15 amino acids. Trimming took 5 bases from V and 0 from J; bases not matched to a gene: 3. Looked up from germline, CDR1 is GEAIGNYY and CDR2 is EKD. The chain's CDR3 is CACGTGGALTAQLFF. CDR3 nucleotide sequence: TGTGCCTGTGGCACTGGGGGAGCTTTGACAGCACAACTCTTCTTT.

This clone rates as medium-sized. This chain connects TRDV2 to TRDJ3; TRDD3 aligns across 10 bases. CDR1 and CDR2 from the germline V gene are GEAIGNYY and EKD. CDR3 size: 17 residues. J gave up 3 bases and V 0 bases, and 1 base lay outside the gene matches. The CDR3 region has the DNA TGTGCCTGTGACACCGGGGGATACGGCTGGGACACCCGACAGATGTTTTTC. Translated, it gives CACDTGGYGWDTRQMFF.

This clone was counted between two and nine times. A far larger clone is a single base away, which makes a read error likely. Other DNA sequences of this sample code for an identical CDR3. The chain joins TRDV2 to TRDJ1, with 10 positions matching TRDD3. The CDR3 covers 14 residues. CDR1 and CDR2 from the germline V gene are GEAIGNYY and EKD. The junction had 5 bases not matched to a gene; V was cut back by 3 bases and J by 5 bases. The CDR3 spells CACDRLGDTDKLIF. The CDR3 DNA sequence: TGTGCCTGTGACCGGTTGGGGGATACTGATAAACTCATCTTT.

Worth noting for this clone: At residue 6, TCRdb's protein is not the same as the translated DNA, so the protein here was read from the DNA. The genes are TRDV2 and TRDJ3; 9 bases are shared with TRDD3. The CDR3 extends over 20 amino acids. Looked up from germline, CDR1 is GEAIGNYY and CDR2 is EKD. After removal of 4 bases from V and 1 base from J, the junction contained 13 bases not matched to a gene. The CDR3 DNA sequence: TGTGCCTGTGATCCGCCCATCGGGGGATACCGATCCTGGGACACCCGACAGATGTTTTTC. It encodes CACDPPIGGYRSWDTRQMFF.

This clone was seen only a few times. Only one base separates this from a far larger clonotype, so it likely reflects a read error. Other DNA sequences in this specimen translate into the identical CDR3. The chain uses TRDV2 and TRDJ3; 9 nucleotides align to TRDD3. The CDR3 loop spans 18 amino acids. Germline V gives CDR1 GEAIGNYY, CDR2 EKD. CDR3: CACDTVLGDSWDTRQMFF. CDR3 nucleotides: TGTGCCTGTGACACCGTACTGGGGGACTCCTGGGACACCCGGCAGATGTTTTTC.

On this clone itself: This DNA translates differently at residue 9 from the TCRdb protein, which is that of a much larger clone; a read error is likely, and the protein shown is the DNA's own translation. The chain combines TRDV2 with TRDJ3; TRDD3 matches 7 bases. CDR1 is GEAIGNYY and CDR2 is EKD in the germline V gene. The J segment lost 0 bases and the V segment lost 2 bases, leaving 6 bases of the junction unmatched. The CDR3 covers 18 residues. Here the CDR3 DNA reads TGTGCCTGTGACAAAGTACTGGGGAACTCCTGGGACACCCGACAGATGTTTTTC. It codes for CACDKVLGNSWDTRQMFF.

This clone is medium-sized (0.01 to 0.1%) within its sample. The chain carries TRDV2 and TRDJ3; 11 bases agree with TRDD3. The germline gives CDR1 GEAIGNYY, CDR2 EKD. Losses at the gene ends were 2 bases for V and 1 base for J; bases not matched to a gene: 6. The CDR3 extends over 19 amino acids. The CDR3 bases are TGTGCCTGTGACAACGGCTGGGGGATACTTTCCTGGGACACCCGACAGATGTTTTTC. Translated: CACDNGWGILSWDTRQMFF.

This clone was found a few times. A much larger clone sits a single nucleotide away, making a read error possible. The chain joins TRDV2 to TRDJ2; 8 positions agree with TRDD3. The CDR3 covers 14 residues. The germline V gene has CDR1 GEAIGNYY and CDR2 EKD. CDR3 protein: CACDPLGGTVQLFF. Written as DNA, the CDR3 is TGTGCCTGTGACCCACTGGGGGGTACAGTACAACTCTTCTTT.

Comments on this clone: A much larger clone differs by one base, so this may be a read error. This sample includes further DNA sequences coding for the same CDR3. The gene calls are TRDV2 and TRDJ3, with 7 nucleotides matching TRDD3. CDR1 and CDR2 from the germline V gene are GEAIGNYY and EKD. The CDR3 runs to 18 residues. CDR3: CACDTGWGSSWDTRQMFF. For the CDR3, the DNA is TGTGCCTGTGACACTGGGTGGGGGAGCTCCTGGGACACCCGGCAGATGTTTTTC.

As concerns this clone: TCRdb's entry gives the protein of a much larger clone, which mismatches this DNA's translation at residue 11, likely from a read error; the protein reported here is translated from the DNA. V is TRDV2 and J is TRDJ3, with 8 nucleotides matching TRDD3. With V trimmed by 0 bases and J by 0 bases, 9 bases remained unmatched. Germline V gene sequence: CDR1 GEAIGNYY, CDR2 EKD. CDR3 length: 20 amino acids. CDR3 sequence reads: CACDTGGLGANSWDTRQMFF. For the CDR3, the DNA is TGTGCCTGTGACACCGGGGGACTGGGGGCCAACTCCTGGGACACCCGACAGATGTTTTTC.

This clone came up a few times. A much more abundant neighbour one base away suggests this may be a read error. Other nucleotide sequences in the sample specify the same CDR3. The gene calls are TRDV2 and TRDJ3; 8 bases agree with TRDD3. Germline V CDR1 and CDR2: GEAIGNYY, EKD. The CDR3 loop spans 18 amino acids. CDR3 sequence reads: CACDTGGFYSWDTRQMFF. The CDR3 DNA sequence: TGTGCCTGTGACACTGGGGGATTTTACTCCTGGGACACCCGACAGATGTTCTTC.

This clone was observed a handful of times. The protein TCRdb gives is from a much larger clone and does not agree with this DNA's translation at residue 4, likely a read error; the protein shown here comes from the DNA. The CDR3 here is CACGTVGIVSWDTRQMFF. CDR3 DNA sequence: TGTGCCTGTGGCACCGTGGGGATCGTGTCCTGGGACACCCGACAGATGTTTTTC. The chain is built from TRDV2 and TRDJ3; TRDD3 might be the D (6 bases). CDR1 and CDR2 (germline): GEAIGNYY, EKD. There are 18 residues in the CDR3.

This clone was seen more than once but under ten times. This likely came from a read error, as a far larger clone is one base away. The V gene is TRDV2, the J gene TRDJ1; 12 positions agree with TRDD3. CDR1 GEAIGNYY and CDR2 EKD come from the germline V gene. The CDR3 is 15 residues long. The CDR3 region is CACDALLGDTDKLTF. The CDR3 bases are TGTGCCTGTGACGCCTTACTGGGGGATACCGATAAACTCACCTTT.

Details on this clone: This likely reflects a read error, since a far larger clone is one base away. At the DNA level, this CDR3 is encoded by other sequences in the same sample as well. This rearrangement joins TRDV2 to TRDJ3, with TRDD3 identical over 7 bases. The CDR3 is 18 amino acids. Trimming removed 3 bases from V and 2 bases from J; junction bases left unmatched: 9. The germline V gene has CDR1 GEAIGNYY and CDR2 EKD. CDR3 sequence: CACDAVLGDTWDTRQMFF. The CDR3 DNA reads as TGTGCCTGTGACGCTGTACTTGGGGATACCTGGGACACCCGACAGATGTTTTTC.

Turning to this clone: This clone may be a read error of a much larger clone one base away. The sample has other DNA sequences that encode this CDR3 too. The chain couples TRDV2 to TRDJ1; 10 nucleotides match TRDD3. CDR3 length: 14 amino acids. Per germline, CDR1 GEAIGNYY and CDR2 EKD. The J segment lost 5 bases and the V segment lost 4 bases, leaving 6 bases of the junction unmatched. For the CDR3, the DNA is TGTGCCTGTGATATACTGGGGGATCAGGATAAACTCATCTTT. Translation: CACDILGDQDKLIF.

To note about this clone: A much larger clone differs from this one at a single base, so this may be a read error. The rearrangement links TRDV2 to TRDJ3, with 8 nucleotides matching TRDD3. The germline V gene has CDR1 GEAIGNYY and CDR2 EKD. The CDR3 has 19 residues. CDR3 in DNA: TGTGCCTGTGACACCCCCCACTGGGGGCCCTCCTGGGACACCCGACAGGTGTTTTTC. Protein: CACDTPHWGPSWDTRQVFF.

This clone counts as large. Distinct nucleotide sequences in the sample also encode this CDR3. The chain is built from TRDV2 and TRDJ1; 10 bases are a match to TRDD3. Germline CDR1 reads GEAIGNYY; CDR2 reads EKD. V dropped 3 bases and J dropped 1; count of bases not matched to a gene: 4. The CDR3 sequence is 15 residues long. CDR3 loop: CACDVLGDFTDKLIF. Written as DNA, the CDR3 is TGTGCCTGTGACGTACTGGGGGATTTCACCGATAAACTCATCTTT.

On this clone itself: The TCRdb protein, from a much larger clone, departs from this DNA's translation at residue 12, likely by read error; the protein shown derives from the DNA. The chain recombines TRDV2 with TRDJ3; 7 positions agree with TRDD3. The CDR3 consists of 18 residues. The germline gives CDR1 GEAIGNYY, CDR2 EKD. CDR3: CACDTIWGSSWGTRQMFF. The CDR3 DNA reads TGTGCCTGTGACACTATATGGGGGAGCTCCTGGGGCACCCGACAGATGTTTTTC.

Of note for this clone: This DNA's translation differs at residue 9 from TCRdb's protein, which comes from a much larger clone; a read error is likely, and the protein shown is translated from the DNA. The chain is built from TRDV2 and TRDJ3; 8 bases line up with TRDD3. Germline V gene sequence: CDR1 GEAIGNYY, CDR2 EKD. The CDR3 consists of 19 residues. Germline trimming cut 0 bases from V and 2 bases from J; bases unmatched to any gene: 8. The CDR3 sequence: CACDTAGGRNAWDTRQMFF. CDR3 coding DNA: TGTGCCTGTGACACCGCTGGGGGACGCAACGCCTGGGACACCCGACAGATGTTTTTC.